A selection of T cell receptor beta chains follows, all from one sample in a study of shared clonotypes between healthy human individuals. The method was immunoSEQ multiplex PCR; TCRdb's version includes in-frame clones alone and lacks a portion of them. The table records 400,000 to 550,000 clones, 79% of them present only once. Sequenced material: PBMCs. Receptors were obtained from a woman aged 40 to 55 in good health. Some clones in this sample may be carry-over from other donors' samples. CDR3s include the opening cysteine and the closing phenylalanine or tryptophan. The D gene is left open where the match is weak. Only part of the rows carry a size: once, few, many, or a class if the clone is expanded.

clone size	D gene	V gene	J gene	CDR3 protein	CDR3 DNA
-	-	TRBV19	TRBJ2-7	CASSIRAGHSEAYEQYF	TGTGCCAGTAGTATTAGGGCAGGGCATTCCGAAGCCTACGAGCAGTACTTC
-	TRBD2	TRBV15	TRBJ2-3	CATSRDNPYLAGGTDTQYF	TGTGCCACCAGCAGAGATAACCCTTATCTAGCGGGAGGGACAGATACGCAGTATTTT
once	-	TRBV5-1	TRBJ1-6	CASSLEVGQPLHF	TGCGCCAGCAGCTTGGAGGTGGGCCAACCCCTCCACTTT
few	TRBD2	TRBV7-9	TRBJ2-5	CASSGGLAGTLAETQYF	TGTGCCAGCAGCGGAGGACTAGCGGGAACGCTTGCAGAGACCCAGTACTTC
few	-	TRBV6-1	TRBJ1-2	CASSERPGVPLSYGYTF	TGTGCCAGCAGTGAACGGCCAGGGGTACCGTTAAGCTATGGCTACACCTTC
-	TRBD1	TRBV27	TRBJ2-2	CASRVTGGNGELFF	TGTGCCAGCAGGGTGACAGGGGGGAACGGGGAGCTGTTTTTT
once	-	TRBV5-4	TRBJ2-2	CASSFGGRAYTGELFF	TGTGCCAGCAGCTTCGGAGGAAGGGCCTACACCGGGGAGCTGTTTTTT
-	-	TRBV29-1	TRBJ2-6	CSVEWGAVGANVLTF	TGCAGCGTTGAATGGGGGGCAGTAGGGGCCAACGTCCTGACTTTC
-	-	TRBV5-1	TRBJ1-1	CASSDGVTEAFF	TGCGCCAGCAGTGACGGGGTCACTGAAGCTTTCTTT
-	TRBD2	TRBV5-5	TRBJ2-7	CASSPFGTSGSETYEQYF	TGTGCCAGCAGCCCCTTCGGGACTAGCGGGAGTGAAACCTACGAGCAGTACTTC
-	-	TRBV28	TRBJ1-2	CASSPAGAQDYGYTF	TGTGCCAGCAGTCCAGCAGGGGCTCAGGACTATGGCTACACCTTC
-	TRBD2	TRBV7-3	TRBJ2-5	CASSPGLAGEKQYF	TGTGCCAGCAGCCCCGGACTAGCGGGAGAAAAACAGTACTTC
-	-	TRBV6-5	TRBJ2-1	CASSPLIGNEQFF	TGTGCCAGCAGCCCACTCATTGGGAATGAGCAGTTCTTC
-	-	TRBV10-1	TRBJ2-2	CASSGQFNTGELFF	TGCGCCAGCAGTGGTCAGTTTAACACCGGGGAGCTGTTTTTT
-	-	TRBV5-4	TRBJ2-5	CASQRPTGEGETQYF	TGTGCCAGCCAACGTCCGACGGGAGAAGGAGAGACCCAGTACTTC
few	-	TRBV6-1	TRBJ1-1	CASSGVGKAFF	TGTGCCAGCAGTGGGGTGGGGAAAGCTTTCTTT
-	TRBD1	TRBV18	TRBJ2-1	CASSPPGRDRGNEQFF	TGTGCCAGCTCACCACCCGGCCGGGACAGGGGGAATGAGCAGTTCTTC
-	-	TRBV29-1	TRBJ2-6	CSVARDTDSGANVLTF	TGCAGCGTCGCTAGGGACACCGACTCTGGGGCCAACGTCCTGACTTTC
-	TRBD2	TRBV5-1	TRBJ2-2	CASLDRLAGVGTGELFF	TGCGCCAGCTTGGACCGACTAGCGGGAGTGGGCACCGGGGAGCTGTTTTTT
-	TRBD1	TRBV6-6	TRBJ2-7	CASSNRQGGEQYF	TGTGCCAGCAGTAACCGACAGGGTGGCGAGCAGTACTTC
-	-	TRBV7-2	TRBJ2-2	CASSLVLGTPGELFF	TGTGCCAGCAGCTTAGTTCTGGGGACGCCCGGGGAGCTGTTTTTT
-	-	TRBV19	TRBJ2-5	CAAGPTQYF	TGTGCCGCAGGGCCAACCCAGTACTTC
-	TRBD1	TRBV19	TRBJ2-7	CASSSPGQGGNEQYF	TGTGCCAGTAGTTCACCGGGACAGGGTGGGAACGAGCAGTACTTC
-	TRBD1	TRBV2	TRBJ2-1	CASSPGQGAVNEQFF	TGTGCCAGCAGCCCGGGACAGGGGGCAGTCAATGAGCAGTTCTTC
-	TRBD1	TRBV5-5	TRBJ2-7	CASTGGAYEQYF	TGTGCCAGCACAGGGGGCGCGTACGAGCAGTACTTC
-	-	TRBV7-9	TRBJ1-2	CASSLVSGDGYGYTF	TGTGCCAGCAGCTTAGTATCCGGGGACGGCTATGGCTACACCTTC
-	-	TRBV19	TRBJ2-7	CASSEGLPSYEQYF	TGTGCCAGTAGCGAGGGACTTCCATCCTACGAGCAGTACTTC
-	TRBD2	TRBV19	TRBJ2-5	CASSITRASGSETQYF	TGTGCCAGTAGTATAACCCGAGCTAGCGGGAGTGAGACCCAGTACTTC
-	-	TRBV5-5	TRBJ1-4	CASSPLLGTNEKLFF	TGTGCCAGCAGCCCCCTCCTTGGAACTAATGAAAAACTGTTTTTT
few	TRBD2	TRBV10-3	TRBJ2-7	CAISEYGLASEQYF	TGTGCCATCAGTGAGTATGGACTAGCGAGCGAGCAGTACTTC
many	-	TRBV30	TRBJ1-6	CAWSVNNSPLHF	TGTGCCTGGAGTGTAAATAATTCACCCCTCCACTTT
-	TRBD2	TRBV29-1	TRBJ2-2	CSVGGRALGGELFF	TGCAGCGTTGGCGGGAGGGCCCTAGGCGGGGAGCTGTTTTTT
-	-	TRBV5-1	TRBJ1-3	CASSPDQGGGNTIYF	TGCGCCAGCAGCCCCGACCAGGGAGGTGGAAACACCATATATTTT
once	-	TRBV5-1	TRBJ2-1	CASSLALEGPQFF	TGCGCCAGCAGCTTGGCCCTAGAGGGGCCACAGTTCTTC
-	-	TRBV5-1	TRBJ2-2	CASSLTQGSTGELFF	TGCGCCAGCAGCTTGACCCAGGGCTCGACCGGGGAGCTGTTTTTT
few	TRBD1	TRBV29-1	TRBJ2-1	CSVRDSLGPEQFF	TGCAGCGTTAGGGACAGCCTCGGGCCTGAGCAGTTCTTC
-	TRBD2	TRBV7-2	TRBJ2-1	CASRTRGRADNEQFF	TGTGCCAGCAGAACCCGCGGGAGGGCCGACAATGAGCAGTTCTTC